The entry below gives a single TCR beta chain sequence along with its context. Its antigen is undetermined. These data come from a study of shared clonotypes between healthy human individuals. Germline CDR1 is MRHNA and CDR2 is SNTAGT. The CDR3 extends over 14 amino acids. V dropped 9 bases and J dropped 0 bases, with 14 bases sitting between them. TCRdb keeps only in-frame clones here, not all; method: immunoSEQ multiplex PCR. Counted here are more than 2 million clones, over 85% occurring once; the ten biggest clones make up 0.13%. Study results and limitations: The four-donor shared clonotypes exceeded non-shared clonotypes in generation probability, with non-shared ones scoring lower. Clonotype sharing among donors was thought likely to change with sequencing depth.

Sequencing was performed on naive CD4+ T cells sorted from blood. Sample subset: CD45RA+ positively selected. This TCR was recovered from a man between 18 and 29 years old in good health. J is TRBJ1-1 and V is TRBV6-4, with no clear D. The CDR3 here is CASGKQAMNTEAFF. CDR3 nucleotide sequence: TGTGCCAGTGGAAAGCAGGCGATGAACACTGAAGCTTTCTTT.